These 19 T cell receptor beta chains were sequenced from one sample in a study of tumor and adjacent non-tumor tissue in lung cancer. Three rounds of nested PCR, following a modified ARM-PCR protocol, produced the TCRbeta library. TCRdb processed the multiplex PCR reads anew with MiXCR; each CDR3 protein has one entry. The sample has approximately 120,000 distinct CDR3 sequences, roughly 77% seen once. The template was RNA from unsorted bulk tissue. What was sequenced was lung tumor tissue. Receptors originate from a woman aged 55-70 years with non-small cell lung cancer.

The rearrangement links TRBV11-1 to TRBJ2-2; D not resolved. The V gene's germline CDR1 is SGHAT and CDR2 FQDESV (reference sequence). CDR3 length equals 16 residues. The V end lost 0 bases, the J end lost 11 bases, and 19 bases lay between the germline ends. CDR3 coding DNA: TGTGCCAGCAGCTTAGCCGTATACGCGAACACCAGTGAGCTGTTTTTT. Translated, it gives CASSLAVYANTSELFF.

A remark on this clonotype: One end of the junction varies from germline; a read error may be responsible. This sequence joins TRBV20-1 and TRBJ1-1; D might be TRBD1 (5 bases). Germline values: CDR1 DFQATT, CDR2 SNEGSKA (reference sequence). This CDR3 is 12 amino acids long. This chain's CDR3 is CSARDFLTEAFF. The CDR3, as DNA: TGCAGTGCAAGGGACTTTCTCACTGAAGCTTTCTTC.

In this sample, this clonotype turned up once. In this CDR3 the conserved last residue, phenylalanine or tryptophan, is missing, so a read error is likely. The DNA is omitted, as the CDR3 cannot be located on it reliably, and the CDR3 follows TCRdb's listing. V usage is TRBV12-5 and J usage is TRBJ2-5; the DNA was not compared with TRBD2, the D call given in the table. The CDR3 is 16 amino acids long, termini counted. Germline-derived CDR1 and CDR2 are LGHNT and FRNRAP. CDR3 protein: CASGSCLAGGQETQYV.

About this clonotype itself: One end of the junction is discordant with germline, which a read error may explain. The genes are TRBV4-1 and TRBJ2-3; TRBD1 matches 8 bases. The CDR3 consists of 16 residues. Germline-derived CDR1 and CDR2 are MGHRA and YSYEKL. CDR3 sequence reads: CVSSSTRTGITDTQYF. The CDR3 nucleotides read TGCGTCAGCAGCTCGACCCGGACAGGGATCACAGATACGCAGTATTTT.

About this clonotype itself: Germline and junction disagree at one end, which may indicate a read error. The chain has TRBV2 and TRBJ2-4; 15 bases align to TRBD2. The CDR3 covers 20 residues. CDR1 is SNHLY and CDR2 is FYNNEI in the germline V gene. This CDR3 reads CASTVVPGLAGGGGKNIQYF. DNA of the CDR3: TGTGCCAGCACCGTAGTCCCTGGACTAGCGGGAGGGGGAGGTAAAAACATTCAATACTTC.

As regards this clonotype: One end of the junction does not line up with germline, which may come from a read error. The chain carries TRBV5-6 and TRBJ1-1, with TRBD1 matching over 8 bases. The CDR3 is made up of 15 amino acids. Germline lookup yields CDR1 SGHDT and CDR2 YYEEEE. The CDR3 reads CASSPGTGVNAEAFF. The CDR3, as DNA: TGTGCCAGCAGTCCCGGGACAGGAGTGAACGCTGAAGCTTTCTTT.

Of note for this clonotype: One end of the junction fails to match germline, which may point to a read error. This chain uses TRBV6-5 with TRBJ1-4; D is unclear. In germline, CDR1 is MNHEY, CDR2 SVGAGI. The CDR3 runs 14 residues. The DNA of the CDR3 is TGTGCAAGCAAACAGATTGCAACTAATGAAAAACTGATTTTT. This sequence encodes CASKQIATNEKLIF.

On this clonotype itself: The junction differs from germline at one of its ends, possibly a read error. The chain combines TRBV6-6 with TRBJ1-6; the D is unclear. Germline V gene data show CDR1 as MNHNY and CDR2 as SVGAGI (reference sequence). The CDR3 is made up of 17 amino acids. As DNA, the CDR3 is TGTGCCAACAGTTTTGATGTAGAGAGCTCCTATCATTCACCCCTCCACTTT. Translating it yields CANSFDVESSYHSPLHF.

With regard to this clonotype: Sequence at one end of the junction differs from germline and may be a read error. This chain uses TRBV6-1 with TRBJ2-5; possibly TRBD1 for D (5 bases). This CDR3 is built from 13 residues. CDR1 and CDR2 (germline): MNHNS, SASEGT. The CDR3 nucleotides are TGTGTCAGCAGTGAGCACAGGAAAGAGACCCAGGACTTC. Translation gives CVSSEHRKETQDF.

About this clonotype itself: Mismatch with germline at one junction end may stem from a read error. The rearrangement links TRBV11-2 to TRBJ1-1; D remains ambiguous. This CDR3 is 15 amino acids long. Germline-derived CDR1 and CDR2 are SGHAT and FQNNGV. CDR3 in DNA: TGTGACAGCAGCTTAGATCCGTCAACGTATACTGAAGCTTTCTTT. Translating it yields CDSSLDPSTYTEAFF.

This clonotype showed up just a few times. This may come from a read error, since a much larger clone is one base off. This rearrangement joins TRBV11-2 to TRBJ2-1; D uncertain. Germline-derived CDR1 and CDR2 are SGHAT and FQNNGV. CDR3 length: 13 residues. The CDR3 DNA sequence: TGTGCCAGCAGCTGGTCCCGGAACAATGAGGAGTTCTTC. Translated, it gives CASSWSRNNEEFF.

The chain joins TRBV20-1 to TRBJ1-3, with D unresolved. Trimming left V 7 bases short and J 6 bases short, with 13 bases between. The germline gives CDR1 DFQATT, CDR2 SNEGSKA (reference sequence). The CDR3 length is 12 residues. In DNA, the CDR3 is TGCAGTGTTGGGCTGTCAGTAAACACCATATATTTT. Its protein is CSVGLSVNTIYF.

Concerning this clonotype: This likely comes from a read error, as the CDR3 has no conserved phenylalanine or tryptophan at its end. The chain has TRBV6-2 or TRBV6-3 and TRBJ1-1, with D uncertain. Germline lookup yields CDR1 MNHEY and CDR2 SVGEGT. This CDR3 is built from 12 residues. The V and J ends lost 6 bases and 6 bases respectively, with 11 bases between them. The CDR3 loop reads CASREYSSEAFL. CDR3 bases: TGTGCCAGCAGGGAATACAGCTCTGAAGCTTTCTTA.

Concerning this clonotype: This may stem from a read error, because a much larger clone lies one nucleotide away. The V gene is TRBV20-1, the J gene TRBJ2-5; no clear D. There are 14 residues in the CDR3. Trimming cost V 2 bases and J 3 bases, with 13 bases left between them. CDR1 DFQATT and CDR2 SNEGSKA come from the germline V gene (reference sequence). CDR3 DNA: TGCAGTGCTAGACCCCCCGACGGCAAAGAGACCCAGTACTTC. It is translated as CSARPPDGKETQYF.

Worth noting for this clonotype: A clone one base away is much larger, so this may be a read error. The rearrangement links TRBV5-4 to TRBJ1-1; D not certain. V was cut by 4 bases and J by 0 bases, with 10 bases left in between. The CDR3 length is 14 residues. Germline CDR1 SGHNT, CDR2 YYREEE (reference sequence). The DNA for the CDR3 is TGTGCCAGCAGCCTCGGCATACTGAACACTGAAGCTTTCTTT. Its protein product is CASSLGILNTEAFF.

In this sample, this clonotype turned up a few times. It may be a read error: a sequence one base away is much more abundant. The chain combines TRBV4-1 with TRBJ1-1; D is unresolved. Germline assignment: CDR1 MGHRA and CDR2 YSYEKL. CDR3 size: 15 residues. This CDR3 is CASGHFGLSNTEAFF. CDR3 DNA sequence: TGCGCCAGCGGCCACTTCGGACTTTCGAACACTGAAGCTTTCTTT.

V usage is TRBV5-1 and J usage is TRBJ2-2, with no clear D. V gave up 4 bases and J gave up 5 bases, with 9 bases separating them. The CDR3 is 13 amino acids. Germline V lookup: CDR1 SGHRS, CDR2 YFSETQ. The CDR3 loop is CASSPSNTGELFF. The CDR3 DNA is TGCGCCAGCAGCCCATCAAATACCGGGGAGCTGTTTTTT.

As for this clonotype: A much bigger clone sits one base away, suggesting this may be a read error. This sequence joins TRBV6-5 and TRBJ1-6; D may be TRBD1 (5 bases). CDR1 and CDR2 from the germline V gene are MNHEY and SVGAGI. This CDR3 is built from 14 residues. CDR3 residues: CASRGENFNSLLHF. CDR3 bases: TGTGCCAGCCGAGGGGAAAATTTTAATTCACTCCTCCACTTT.

This clonotype was recorded only once. The junction and the germline gene differ at one end; a read error may be behind it. V and J are TRBV4-3 and TRBJ2-7; 10 bases are a match to TRBD1. The CDR3 is 13 residues long. Germline V gives CDR1 LGHNA, CDR2 YSLEER. DNA of the CDR3: TGCGTCAGCAGCCTTGGGACAGGGGACGAGCAGTACTTC. It translates to CVSSLGTGDEQYF.